A single sample is the source of the 5 T cell receptor beta chains below, sequenced in a study of T cell changes during pregnancy in multiple sclerosis. Measured with immunoSEQ multiplex PCR; TCRdb has only the in-frame clones, and not every one. The sample holds just over 40,000 clones, roughly nine tenths seen once. Sequenced here: CD4+ T cells from peripheral blood mononuclear cells, sampled in the first trimester of pregnancy. All receptors derive from a female donor with multiple sclerosis, enrolled in a pregnancy study.

The DNA for the CDR3 is TGCGCCAGCAGCTTTGGTTACAGCTCCTATAATTCACCCCTCCACTTT. This gives the protein CASSFGYSSYNSPLHF. The chain has TRBV5-1 and TRBJ1-6; D unresolved. Germline V gives CDR1 SGHRS, CDR2 YFSETQ. Trimming shortened V by 2 bases and J by 0 bases, and 9 bases separated the two germline ends. This CDR3 is built from 16 residues. Full variable domain (remainder filled in from reference TRBV5-1 and TRBJ1-6): KAGVTQTPRYLIKTRGQQVTLSCSPISGHRSVSWYQQTPGQGLQFLFEYFSETQRNKGNFPGRFSGRQFSNSRSEMNVSTLELGDSALYLCASSFGYSSYNSPLHFGNGTRLTVT.

The table lists this clone with a few counts. The chain couples TRBV6-6 to TRBJ1-6; possible D gene TRBD1, 5 bases. Trimming removed 4 bases at V and 7 bases at J, with 8 bases between. The length of the CDR3 is 13 residues. CDR1 and CDR2 from the germline V gene are MNHNY and SVGAGI (reference sequence). The CDR3 bases are TGTGCCAGCAGTTCGACAGAGAATTCACCCCTCCACTTT. Its protein is CASSSTENSPLHF.

This chain connects TRBV12-5 to TRBJ2-7; the match to TRBD2 covers 8 bases. With 7 bases clipped from V and 4 bases from J, the junction kept 30 bases outside the gene matches. The V gene's germline CDR1 is LGHNT and CDR2 FRNRAP. The CDR3 has 21 residues. CDR3: CASDPEGGPTGSGRGGYEQYF. The CDR3, as DNA: TGTGCTAGTGACCCTGAAGGGGGGCCAACAGGAAGCGGGAGAGGGGGGTACGAGCAGTACTTC.

The J gene is TRBJ2-1, the V gene TRBV4-2, with TRBD2 matching 7 bases. The CDR3 totals 14 residues. Germline lookup yields CDR1 LGHNA and CDR2 YNFKEQ. Losses at the gene ends were 4 bases for V and 5 bases for J; bases not matched to a gene: 5. DNA of the CDR3: TGTGCCAGCAGCCGCGGGGGACTCGACAATGAGCAGTTCTTC. Its protein product is CASSRGGLDNEQFF.

The chain joins TRBV9 to TRBJ1-5; D ambiguous. Germline CDR1 SGDLS, CDR2 YYNGEE. The CDR3 has 13 residues. V was cut by 0 bases and J by 4 bases, with 5 bases left in between. The CDR3 DNA follows: TGTGCCAGCAGCGTAGCTCCTAATCAGCCCCAGCATTTT. Amino acid sequence: CASSVAPNQPQHF.